The T cell receptor beta chain under discussion was sequenced for a study of resident and recirculating memory T cells in vitiligo. The germline V gene has CDR1 SGDLS and CDR2 YYNGEE. The CDR3 is 15 residues long. Regarding the study as a whole: Sequences differed between biopsy sites and patients, suggesting private specificity. No unique dominant TCR clone was found in vitiligo lesions.

The table came from immunoSEQ multiplex PCR; TCRdb's copy has only in-frame clones and leaves some out. The sample holds 40,000 to 50,000 clones; about nine tenths are singletons and the top ten take roughly 4.3%. About this clone: The antigen remains unidentified.

No change in lesions over the prior 6 months defined stable disease. This TCR was recovered from a male donor with vitiligo. The chain links TRBV9 to TRBJ2-5, with 10 bases identical to TRBD2. The assigned J gene may be wrong: the sequence end matches TRBJ2-7 better. Sequenced: blood. CDR3 amino acids: CASSGLAGEAYEQYF. CDR3 DNA sequence: TGTGCCAGCAGCGGGCTAGCGGGGGAGGCCTACGAGCAGTACTTC.